Each of the 5 T cell receptor beta chains below was sequenced from the same sample in a study of shared clonotypes between healthy human individuals. Data came from immunoSEQ multiplex PCR; TCRdb stores just in-frame clones and leaves some out. The sample shows over a million clones, around 97% of them seen only once. Sequenced input: naive CD4+ T cells sorted from blood. The sample's subset: CD45RA+ positively selected. These receptors were collected from a man aged 25 to 45 in good health.

This clone has only a few counts. Other DNA sequences from this sample encode an identical CDR3 as well. This rearrangement joins TRBV4-2 to TRBJ2-5, with D hard to call. There are 12 residues in the CDR3. Trimming took 3 bases from V and 2 from J, leaving 4 bases between them. Germline-derived CDR1 and CDR2 are LGHNA and YNFKEQ. CDR3 DNA: TGTGCCAGCAGCCAGGGGCAAGAGACCCAGTACTTC. Its protein is CASSQGQETQYF.

The chain uses TRBV6-4 and TRBJ2-1; TRBD2 matches 12 bases. The CDR3 runs 17 residues. The V and J ends lost 5 bases and 0 bases, in that order; junction bases with no gene match: 5. Germline V gene lookup returns CDR1 MRHNA and CDR2 SNTAGT. The chain's CDR3 is CASSRTSGVSSYNEQFF. The CDR3, as DNA: TGTGCCAGCAGTCGGACTAGCGGGGTCAGCTCCTACAATGAGCAGTTCTTC.

V and J are TRBV28 and TRBJ1-2; D is unclear. Germline CDR1 and CDR2: MDHEN and SYDVKM. The CDR3 loop spans 14 amino acids. V lost 1 base and J 6 bases, leaving 12 bases between the germline ends. CDR3 sequence: CASSLLGRHHGYTF. In nucleotides, the CDR3 is TGTGCCAGCAGTTTATTGGGCAGGCACCATGGCTACACCTTC.

The gene calls are TRBV9 and TRBJ2-6, with D tentatively TRBD1 (5 bases). CDR1 and CDR2 from the germline V gene are SGDLS and YYNGEE. V was cut by 0 bases and J by 2 bases, with 15 bases left in between. This CDR3 spans 18 amino acids. CDR3 in amino acids: CASSVETAAFPGANVLTF. The CDR3 DNA is TGTGCCAGCAGCGTAGAGACAGCCGCCTTTCCTGGGGCCAACGTCCTGACTTTC.

This chain links TRBV6-5 with TRBJ2-5, with D perhaps matching TRBD1 (5 bases). CDR1 and CDR2 (germline): MNHEY, SVGAGI. V gave up 0 bases and J gave up 5 bases, with 16 bases separating them. The CDR3 runs 16 residues. The CDR3 coding sequence is TGTGCCAGCAGTTACTCGGCAGGGCTAGTCTACGAGACCCAGTACTTC. Its protein is CASSYSAGLVYETQYF.